The 7 T cell receptor beta chains in this list originate from one sample, sequenced in a study of early T cells in non-severe SARS-CoV-2 infection. Each CDR3 protein is one row after TCRdb ran MiXCR on the 5' RACE reads. This repertoire shows just under 65,000 distinct CDR3 sequences, 7% to 10% found once; its top ten account for around 15%. Source: whole blood, taken at baseline. The source is an adult who was a healthcare worker with PCR-confirmed SARS-CoV-2 infection or an uninfected control (not recorded which).

Many counts were recorded for this clonotype. This chain connects TRBV7-2 to TRBJ1-3; D is uncertain. Deletions cut 3 bases from V and 0 bases from J, with 9 bases between. Per the germline V gene, CDR1 is SGHTA and CDR2 is FQGNSA. This CDR3 region has 15 residues. The CDR3 loop reads CASSFVVGSGNTIYF. CDR3 in DNA: TGTGCCAGCAGCTTCGTTGTAGGCTCTGGAAACACCATATATTTT.

The V and J genes are TRBV6-6 and TRBJ2-1; D is unresolved. CDR1 and CDR2 (germline): MNHNY, SVGAGI (reference sequence). This CDR3 comprises 11 residues. V lost 8 bases and J lost 4, with 6 bases in between. The CDR3 sequence is CASEDYNEQFF. The CDR3 DNA is TGTGCCAGCGAGGATTACAATGAGCAGTTCTTC.

The chain is built from TRBV24-1 and TRBJ1-2; D uncertain. Trimming took off 3 bases at V and 4 bases at J, with 2 bases between the two ends. The CDR3 is 11 residues long. Germline V CDR1 and CDR2: KGHDR, SFDVKD. The DNA for the CDR3 is TGTGCCACCAGTGATGGCTATGGCTACACCTTC. Translated, it gives CATSDGYGYTF.

This chain joins TRBV7-2 and TRBJ2-1; either TRBD1 or TRBD2 may fit D (5 bases each). Trimming left V 5 bases short and J 9 bases short, with 14 bases between. Germline V gene sequence: CDR1 SGHTA, CDR2 FQGNSA. The CDR3 contains 13 residues. In nucleotides, the CDR3 is TGTGCCAGCAGCACCGGGACCAATCTTGAGCAGTTCTTC. It encodes CASSTGTNLEQFF.

The V gene is TRBV9, the J gene TRBJ2-1, with 9 bases fitting TRBD2. CDR1 is SGDLS and CDR2 is YYNGEE in the germline V gene. V trimming: 3 bases; J trimming: 0 bases; junction bases outside the gene matches: 4. CDR3 length equals 16 residues. The chain's CDR3 is CASSATSGFSYNEQFF. Written as DNA, the CDR3 is TGTGCCAGCAGCGCTACTAGCGGGTTCTCCTACAATGAGCAGTTCTTC.

Only a few counts were recorded for this clonotype. V is TRBV10-3 and J is TRBJ2-7; tentative D call: TRBD2 (5 bases). V lost 11 bases to trimming and J lost 5 bases, with 13 bases between them. Germline CDR1 is ENHRY and CDR2 is SYGVKD. This CDR3 contains 11 residues. Written as DNA, the CDR3 is TGTGCCTCCCGAGGGAGCCACGAGCAGTACTTC. It translates to CASRGSHEQYF.

This clonotype was seen more than once but under ten times. The chain carries TRBV18 and TRBJ2-7; 7 positions agree with TRBD2. CDR1 is KGHSH and CDR2 is LQKENI in the germline V gene. The junction had 9 bases not matched to a gene; V was cut back by 5 bases and J by 2 bases. The CDR3 consists of 15 residues. The CDR3 reads CASSSVAGSPYEQYF. In DNA form, the CDR3 reads TGTGCCAGCTCATCAGTAGCGGGCAGCCCCTACGAGCAGTACTTC.